The sequence of this TCR beta chain was determined in a study of CD8 T cells in ankylosing spondylitis. TCRdb itself ran the 5' RACE reads through MiXCR, one entry per CDR3 protein. The table lists about 140,000 distinct CDR3 sequences, roughly 8.4% of them singletons, with roughly 8% in the top ten. There are 12 residues in the CDR3. Germline assignment: CDR1 MDHEN and CDR2 SYDVKM. The V gene lost 5 bases and the J gene lost 6 bases, with 8 bases spanning the gap. This receptor was obtained from a male donor with ankylosing spondylitis. The sample taken for sequencing was synovial fluid, either unsorted or a sorted T cell fraction (not recorded which). The chain has TRBV28 and TRBJ2-4; TRBD1 or TRBD2 may be the D gene (5 bases each). CDR3 DNA sequence: TGTGCCAGCAGTACTGGGGGAAACATTCAGTACTTC. Its protein is CASSTGGNIQYF.